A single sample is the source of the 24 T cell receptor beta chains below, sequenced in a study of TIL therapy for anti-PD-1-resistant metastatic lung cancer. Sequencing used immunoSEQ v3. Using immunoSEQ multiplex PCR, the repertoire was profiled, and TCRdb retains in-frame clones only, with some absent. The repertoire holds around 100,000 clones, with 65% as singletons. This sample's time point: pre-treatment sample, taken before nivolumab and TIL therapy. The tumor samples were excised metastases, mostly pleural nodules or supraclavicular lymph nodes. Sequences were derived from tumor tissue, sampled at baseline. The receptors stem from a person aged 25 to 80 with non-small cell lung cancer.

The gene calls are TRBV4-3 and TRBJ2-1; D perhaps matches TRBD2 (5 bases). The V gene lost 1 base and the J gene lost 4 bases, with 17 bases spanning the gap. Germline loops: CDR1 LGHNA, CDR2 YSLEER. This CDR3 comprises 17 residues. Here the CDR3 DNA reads TGCGCCAGCAGCCAAGGCCCCGCGGGTGGCTTTTACAATGAGCAGTTCTTC. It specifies CASSQGPAGGFYNEQFF.

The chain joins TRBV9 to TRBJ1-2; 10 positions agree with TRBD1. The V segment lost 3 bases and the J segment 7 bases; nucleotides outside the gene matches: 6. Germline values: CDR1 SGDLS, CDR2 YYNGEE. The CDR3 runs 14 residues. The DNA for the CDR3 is TGTGCCAGCAGCGCTAGACAGGGGGCGGCTGGCTACACCTTC. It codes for CASSARQGAAGYTF. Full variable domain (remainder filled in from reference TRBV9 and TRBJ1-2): DSGVTQTPKHLITATGQRVTLRCSPRSGDLSVYWYQQSLDQGLQFLIQYYNGEERAKGNILERFSAQQFPDLHSELNLSSLELGDSALYFCASSARQGAAGYTFGSGTRLTVV.

This chain's CDR3 is CASSLTLAGGNEQFF. CDR3 coding DNA: TGTGCCAGCAGTTTAACCCTAGCGGGAGGCAATGAGCAGTTCTTC. The chain joins TRBV28 to TRBJ2-1; 11 bases match TRBD2. The V gene's germline CDR1 is MDHEN and CDR2 SYDVKM. Unmatched junction bases numbered 3, after V lost 2 bases and J lost 6 bases. CDR3 length equals 15 residues.

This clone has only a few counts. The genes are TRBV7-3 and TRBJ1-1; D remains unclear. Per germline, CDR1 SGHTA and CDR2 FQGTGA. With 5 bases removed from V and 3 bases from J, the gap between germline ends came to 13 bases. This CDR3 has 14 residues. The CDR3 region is CASSPTPSDTEAFF. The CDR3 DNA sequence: TGTGCCAGCAGCCCAACGCCCTCCGACACTGAAGCTTTCTTT.

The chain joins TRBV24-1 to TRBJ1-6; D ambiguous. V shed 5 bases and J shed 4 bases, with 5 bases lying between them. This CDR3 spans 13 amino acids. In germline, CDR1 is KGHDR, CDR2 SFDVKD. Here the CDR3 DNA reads TGTGCCACCAGTGTCTGGTATAATTCACCCCTCCACTTT. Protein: CATSVWYNSPLHF.

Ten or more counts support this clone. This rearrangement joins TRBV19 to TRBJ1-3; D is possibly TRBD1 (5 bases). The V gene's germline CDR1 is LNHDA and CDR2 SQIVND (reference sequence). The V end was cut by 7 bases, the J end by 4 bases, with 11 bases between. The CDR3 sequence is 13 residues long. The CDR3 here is CASIGARGNTIYF. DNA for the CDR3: TGTGCCAGTATTGGGGCGAGAGGAAACACCATATATTTT.

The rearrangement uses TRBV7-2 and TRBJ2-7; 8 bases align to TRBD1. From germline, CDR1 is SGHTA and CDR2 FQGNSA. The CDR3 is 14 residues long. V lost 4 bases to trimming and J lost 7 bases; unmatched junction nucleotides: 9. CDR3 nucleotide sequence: TGTGCCAGCAGCTCAGGGGACAGGCCCTTAGAGCAGTACTTC. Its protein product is CASSSGDRPLEQYF.

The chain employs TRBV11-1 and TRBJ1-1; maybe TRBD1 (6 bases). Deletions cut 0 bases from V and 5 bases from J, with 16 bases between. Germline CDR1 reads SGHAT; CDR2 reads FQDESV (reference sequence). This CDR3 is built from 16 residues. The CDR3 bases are TGTGCCAGCAGCTTAGCCGGGGGCGGCTTAGGGACTGAAGCTTTCTTT. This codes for CASSLAGGGLGTEAFF.

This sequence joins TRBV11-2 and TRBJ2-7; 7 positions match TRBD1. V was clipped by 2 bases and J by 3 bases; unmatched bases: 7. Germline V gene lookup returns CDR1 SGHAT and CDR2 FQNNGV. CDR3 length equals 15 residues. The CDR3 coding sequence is TGTGCCAGCAGCTTAAGGGACAGCGGTAACTACGAGCAGTACTTC. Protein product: CASSLRDSGNYEQYF. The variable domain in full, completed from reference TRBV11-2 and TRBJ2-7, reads EAGVAQSPRYKIIEKRQSVAFWCNPISGHATLYWYQQILGQGPKLLIQFQNNGVVDDSQLPKDRFSAERLKGVDSTLKIQPAKLEDSAVYLCASSLRDSGNYEQYFGPGTRLTVT.

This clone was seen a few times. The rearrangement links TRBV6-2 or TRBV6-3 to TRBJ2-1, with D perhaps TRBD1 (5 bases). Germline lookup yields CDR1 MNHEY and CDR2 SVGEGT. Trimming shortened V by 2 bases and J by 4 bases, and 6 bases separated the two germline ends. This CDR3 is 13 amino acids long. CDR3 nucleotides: TGTGCCAGCAGTTACAGGGGATACAATGAGCAGTTCTTC. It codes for CASSYRGYNEQFF.

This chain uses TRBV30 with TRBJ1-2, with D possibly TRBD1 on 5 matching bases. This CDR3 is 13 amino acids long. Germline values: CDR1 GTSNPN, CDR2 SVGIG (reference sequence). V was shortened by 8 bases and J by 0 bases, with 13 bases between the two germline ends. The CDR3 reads CALRDGTNYGYTF. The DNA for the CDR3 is TGTGCCCTCCGGGACGGAACTAACTATGGCTACACCTTC.

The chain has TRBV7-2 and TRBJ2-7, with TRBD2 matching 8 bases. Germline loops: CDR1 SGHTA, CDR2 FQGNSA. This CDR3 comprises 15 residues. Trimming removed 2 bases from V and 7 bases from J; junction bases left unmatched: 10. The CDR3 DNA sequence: TGTGCCAGCAGCTTATTTGGCGGGGGGTCCTGGGAGCAGTACTTC. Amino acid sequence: CASSLFGGGSWEQYF.

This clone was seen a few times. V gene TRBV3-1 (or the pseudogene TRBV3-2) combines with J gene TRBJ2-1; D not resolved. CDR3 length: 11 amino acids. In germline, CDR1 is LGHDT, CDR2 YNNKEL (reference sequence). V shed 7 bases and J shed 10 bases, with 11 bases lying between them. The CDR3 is CASKGKGEQFF. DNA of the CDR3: TGTGCCAGCAAAGGGAAAGGGGAGCAGTTCTTC.

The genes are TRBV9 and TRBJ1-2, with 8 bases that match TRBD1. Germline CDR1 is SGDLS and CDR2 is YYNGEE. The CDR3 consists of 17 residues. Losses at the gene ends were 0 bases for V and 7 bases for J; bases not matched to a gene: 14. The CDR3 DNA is TGTGCCAGCAGCGTAGGAGGCCCCTACGGGACAGGTGGTGGCTACACCTTC. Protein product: CASSVGGPYGTGGGYTF. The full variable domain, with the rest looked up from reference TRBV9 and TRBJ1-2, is DSGVTQTPKHLITATGQRVTLRCSPRSGDLSVYWYQQSLDQGLQFLIQYYNGEERAKGNILERFSAQQFPDLHSELNLSSLELGDSALYFCASSVGGPYGTGGGYTFGSGTRLTVV.

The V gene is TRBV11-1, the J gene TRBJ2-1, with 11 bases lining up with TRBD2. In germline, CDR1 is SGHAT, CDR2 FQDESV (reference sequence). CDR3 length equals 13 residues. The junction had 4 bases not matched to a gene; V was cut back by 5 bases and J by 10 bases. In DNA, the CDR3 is TGTGCCAGCAGCCCCGGGACTAGCGGAGAGCAGTTCTTC. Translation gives CASSPGTSGEQFF.

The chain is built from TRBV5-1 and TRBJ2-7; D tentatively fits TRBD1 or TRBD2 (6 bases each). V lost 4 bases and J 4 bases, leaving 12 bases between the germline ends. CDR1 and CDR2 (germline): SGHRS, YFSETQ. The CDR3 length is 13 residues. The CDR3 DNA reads TGCGCCAGCAGCAGGGGGGACGGTTACGAGCAGTACTTC. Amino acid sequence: CASSRGDGYEQYF.

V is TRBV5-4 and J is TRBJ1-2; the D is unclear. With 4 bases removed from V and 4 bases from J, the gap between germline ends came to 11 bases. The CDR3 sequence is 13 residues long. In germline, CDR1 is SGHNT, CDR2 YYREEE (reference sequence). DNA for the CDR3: TGTGCCAGCAGCCAAACACCAACCTATGGCTACACCTTC. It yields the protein CASSQTPTYGYTF.

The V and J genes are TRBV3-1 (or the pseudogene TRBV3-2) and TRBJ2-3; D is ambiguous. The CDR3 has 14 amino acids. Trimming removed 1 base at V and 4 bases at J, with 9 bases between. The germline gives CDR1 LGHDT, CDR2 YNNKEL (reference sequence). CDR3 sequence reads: CASSQARAADTQYF. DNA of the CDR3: TGTGCCAGCAGCCAAGCTCGTGCCGCAGATACGCAGTATTTT.

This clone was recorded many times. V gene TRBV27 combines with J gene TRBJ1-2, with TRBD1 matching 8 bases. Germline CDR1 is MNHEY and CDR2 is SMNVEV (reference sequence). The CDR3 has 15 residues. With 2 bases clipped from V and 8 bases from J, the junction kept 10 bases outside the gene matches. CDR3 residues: CASSLLGQAEGGYTF. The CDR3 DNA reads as TGTGCCAGCAGTTTACTGGGACAGGCTGAGGGAGGCTACACCTTC.

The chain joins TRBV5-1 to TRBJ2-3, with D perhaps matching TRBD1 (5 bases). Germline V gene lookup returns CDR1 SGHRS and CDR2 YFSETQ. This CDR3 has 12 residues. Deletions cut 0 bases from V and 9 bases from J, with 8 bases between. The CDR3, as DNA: TGCGCCAGCAGCTTGGGGCAGGGAACGCAGTATTTT. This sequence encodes CASSLGQGTQYF.

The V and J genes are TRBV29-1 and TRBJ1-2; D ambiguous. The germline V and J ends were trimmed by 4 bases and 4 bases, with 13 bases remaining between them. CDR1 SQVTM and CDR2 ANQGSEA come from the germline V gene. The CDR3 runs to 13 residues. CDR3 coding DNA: TGCAGCGTTGTAGACGAAAACTCCTATGGCTACACCTTC. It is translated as CSVVDENSYGYTF. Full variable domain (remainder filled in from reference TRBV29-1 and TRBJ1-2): SAVISQKPSRDICQRGTSLTIQCQVDSQVTMMFWYRQQPGQSLTLIATANQGSEATYESGFVIDKFPISRPNLTFSTLTVSNMSPEDSSIYLCSVVDENSYGYTFGSGTRLTVV.

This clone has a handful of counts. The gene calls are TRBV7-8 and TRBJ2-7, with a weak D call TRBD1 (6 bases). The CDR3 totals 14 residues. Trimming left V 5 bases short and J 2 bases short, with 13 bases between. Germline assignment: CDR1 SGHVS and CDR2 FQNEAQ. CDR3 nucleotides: TGTGCCAGCAGCCGAGGACAGAATGCCTACGAGCAGTACTTC. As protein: CASSRGQNAYEQYF.

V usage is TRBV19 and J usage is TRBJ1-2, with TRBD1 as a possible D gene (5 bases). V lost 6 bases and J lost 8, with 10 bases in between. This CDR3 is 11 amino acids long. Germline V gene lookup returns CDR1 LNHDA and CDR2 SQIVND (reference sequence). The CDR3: CASRTATGYTF. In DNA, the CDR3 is TGTGCCAGTAGGACAGCGACAGGCTACACCTTC. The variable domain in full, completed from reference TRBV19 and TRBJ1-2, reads DGGITQSPKYLFRKEGQNVTLSCEQNLNHDAMYWYRQDPGQGLRLIYYSQIVNDFQKGDIAEGYSVSREKKESFPLTVTSAQKNPTAFYLCASRTATGYTFGSGTRLTVV.

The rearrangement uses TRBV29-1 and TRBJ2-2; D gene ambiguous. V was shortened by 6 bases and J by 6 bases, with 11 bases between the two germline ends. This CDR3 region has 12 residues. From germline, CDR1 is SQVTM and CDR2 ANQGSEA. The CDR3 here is CSVTLVAGELFF. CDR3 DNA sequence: TGCAGCGTGACTCTAGTTGCCGGGGAGCTGTTTTTT.